The 2 T cell receptor beta chains given below trace back to one sample, sequenced in a study of regulatory T cells in long-lasting Graves disease (dated by TCRdb to the early 2020s). Sample time point, as interpreted from the label and publication: persistent/refractory GD, antithyroid drugs over 5 years with positive TRAb. For both TCR sequencing and RNA sequencing, RNA was extracted from PBMCs using TRIzol. The protocol used for the library was multiplex PCR. The data were produced on an Illumina HiSeq 4000. TCR beta libraries were built with iRepertoire HTBI primers and Arm-PCR amplification of CDR3 regions. TCRdb redid the processing of the public reads, applying fastp at Q25 and MiXCR, and retained in-frame beta chains. When rows share a CDR3 protein, they turn into one entry using the most common DNA and genes. This sample has around 450,000 distinct CDR3 sequences in its table, and roughly a fifth of those were observed once. In total, the top ten clones hold around 7% of the sample.

Sequencing used peripheral blood mononuclear cells (PBMCs), obtained when the disease was refractory, from a patient treated with antithyroid drugs. These receptor sequences come from a female donor with Graves disease.

For this clonotype: A read error may be the cause here, since a much bigger clone is one base away. V is TRBV6-1 and J is TRBJ2-5, with 12 bases aligning to TRBD2. This CDR3 is 16 amino acids long. Germline V gene data show CDR1 as MNHNS and CDR2 as SASEGT. The chain's CDR3 is CASSRLAGVTEETHYF. In DNA form, the CDR3 reads TGTGCCAGCTCTCGACTAGCGGGAGTAACGGAAGAGACCCATTACTTC.

This clonotype was seen only once. The chain combines TRBV24-1 with TRBJ2-3; 9 bases fit TRBD2. The germline CDR1 and CDR2 sequences are KGHDR and SFDVKD. The CDR3 runs 16 residues. Trimming took 5 bases from V and 1 from J; bases not matched to a gene: 6. The CDR3 nucleotides read TGTGCCACCAGTGCCCTTAGCGGGAGAGGCACAGATACGCAGTATTTT. Translation: CATSALSGRGTDTQYF.